This T cell receptor (beta chain) emerged from a study of blood T cell repertoires in COVID-19. Overall study: Italy, Spain and the United States were the sources of the convalescent and acute COVID-19 samples. From T cells, B-cell-depleted T cells, or PBMCs came the material, which was cDNA or gDNA.

Source study methods: Researchers report that nucleated cell counts were estimated from reference gene primer amplification. Generated by immunoSEQ multiplex PCR, the TCRdb table keeps only in-frame clones and is missing some. The DNA was the basis for D and trimming; V, J and clone size are from that table. Of about 100,000 clones in the sample, 86% are singletons; the top ten hold around 13%. The origin of this receptor is a woman between 55 and 75 years old in a cohort sampled during active or convalescent COVID-19. The sample was peripheral blood.

Written as DNA, the CDR3 is TGTGCCAGCACAGAGGACAGGGCGAACACTGAAGCTTTCTTT. Translation: CASTEDRANTEAFF. The chain recombines TRBV3-1 (or the pseudogene TRBV3-2) with TRBJ1-1; TRBD1 aligns across 8 bases. This CDR3 is built from 14 residues. With 7 bases clipped from V and 1 base from J, the junction kept 5 bases outside the gene matches. Germline-derived CDR1 and CDR2 are LGHDT and YNNKEL (reference sequence).